Presented here are 25 T cell receptor beta chains from one specimen sequenced in a study of cytomegalovirus exposure and HLA in healthy donors. It was with 60 Vbeta and 13 Jbeta primers that the PCR ran. Repertoires were generated with immunoSEQ multiplex PCR, while TCRdb's copy carries only in-frame clones and drops some. The profile shows 160,000 or so clones, roughly 82% of them singletons. The sequencing sample was made of PBMCs. These receptors came from a man over 45 in good health and CMV-seropositive.

The chain couples TRBV11-1 to TRBJ2-1; 7 nucleotides agree with TRBD2. The CDR3 loop spans 15 amino acids. V was clipped by 5 bases and J by 0 bases; unmatched bases: 4. Germline V CDR1 and CDR2: SGHAT, FQDESV (reference sequence). CDR3 bases: TGTGCCAGCAGCCTAGGGAGGGGCTCCTACAATGAGCAGTTCTTC. It is translated as CASSLGRGSYNEQFF.

Notes on this clone: One junction end does not reproduce the germline sequence, and a read error may be involved. The genes are TRBV7-7 and TRBJ2-3; 8 nucleotides line up with TRBD1. This CDR3 has 14 residues. Germline CDR1 SSHAT, CDR2 FNYEAQ (reference sequence). In DNA, the CDR3 is TGTGCTAGCAGCTTAGGGACAGGTGGAGATACGCAGTATTTT. This translates into CASSLGTGGDTQYF.

The chain links TRBV29-1 to TRBJ2-1; D may be TRBD1 (8 bases). The V gene's germline CDR1 is SQVTM and CDR2 ANQGSEA. V lost 2 bases and J lost 8, with 16 bases in between. The CDR3 is 14 amino acids. The CDR3 sequence is CSVESRTGRDEQFF. Here the CDR3 DNA reads TGCAGCGTTGAATCCCGGACAGGGAGGGATGAGCAGTTCTTC.

The chain couples TRBV2 to TRBJ1-2; unclear D gene. CDR1 and CDR2 from the germline V gene are SNHLY and FYNNEI. This CDR3 has 13 amino acids. V lost 4 bases to trimming and J lost 1 base, with 7 bases between them. CDR3 residues: CASSAQINYGYTF. The CDR3 DNA sequence: TGTGCCAGCAGTGCTCAGATTAACTATGGCTACACCTTC.

The count of this clone is one. The CDR3 nucleotides are TGTGCCAGCAGTACCGGGACAGGGGCCGCTTATAGCAATCAGCCCCAGCATTTT. Translation: CASSTGTGAAYSNQPQHF. The chain joins TRBV27 to TRBJ1-5; TRBD1 aligns across 10 bases. The ends lost 5 bases at V and 0 bases at J; junction bases unmatched: 10. This CDR3 has 18 amino acids. CDR1 and CDR2 from the germline V gene are MNHEY and SMNVEV (reference sequence).

The genes are TRBV6-1 and TRBJ2-1, with TRBD1 identical over 8 bases. V lost 5 bases to trimming and J lost 5 bases; unmatched junction nucleotides: 8. Germline CDR1 and CDR2: MNHNS and SASEGT. This CDR3 is 15 amino acids long. The CDR3: CASSPPRDRNNEQFF. CDR3 bases: TGTGCCAGCAGTCCGCCCCGGGACAGGAACAATGAGCAGTTCTTC.

Worth noting for this clone: This sample includes further DNA sequences coding for the same CDR3. This rearrangement joins TRBV5-1 to TRBJ1-2; D gene ambiguous. V shed 0 bases and J shed 2 bases, with 5 bases lying between them. The CDR3 runs to 13 residues. Germline assignment: CDR1 SGHRS and CDR2 YFSETQ. The CDR3 DNA sequence: TGCGCCAGCAGCTTGGGTCAGAACTATGGCTACACCTTC. Amino acids: CASSLGQNYGYTF.

The CDR3 DNA sequence: TGTGCCAGTAGCAACGGACAGGGGGTTGAGACCCAGTACTTC. Protein: CASSNGQGVETQYF. This chain connects TRBV19 to TRBJ2-5, with 10 bases identical to TRBD1. The CDR3 has 14 residues. Trimming took 6 bases from V and 5 from J; bases not matched to a gene: 6. Germline loops: CDR1 LNHDA, CDR2 SQIVND (reference sequence). The full variable domain, its missing parts supplied by reference TRBV19 and TRBJ2-5, is DGGITQSPKYLFRKEGQNVTLSCEQNLNHDAMYWYRQDPGQGLRLIYYSQIVNDFQKGDIAEGYSVSREKKESFPLTVTSAQKNPTAFYLCASSNGQGVETQYFGPGTRLLVL.

This clone turned up a few times. The chain links TRBV13 to TRBJ2-5, with TRBD1 matching 9 bases. The J call may be incorrect, as the DNA end agrees better with TRBJ2-7. In germline, CDR1 is PRHDT, CDR2 FYEKMQ (reference sequence). This CDR3 region has 15 residues. CDR3 protein: CASSSGTGFSYEQYF. CDR3 coding DNA: TGTGCCAGCAGCTCCGGGACAGGGTTTTCCTACGAGCAGTACTTC.

The chain joins TRBV7-9 to TRBJ1-2; 8 nucleotides agree with TRBD1. The V and J ends lost 5 bases and 2 bases, in that order; junction bases with no gene match: 4. This CDR3 has 14 residues. CDR1 and CDR2 (germline): SEHNR, FQNEAQ (reference sequence). The CDR3 region has the DNA TGTGCCAGCAGCCCTGGACAGGGCAACTATGGCTACACCTTC. This translates into CASSPGQGNYGYTF.

The DNA for the CDR3 is TGTGCCAGTAGTATCGGGTCTGAGAGCTCCTACGAGCAGTACTTC. Protein sequence: CASSIGSESSYEQYF. The chain combines TRBV19 with TRBJ2-5, with D hard to call. The J call could be wrong; TRBJ2-7 is a better fit for the DNA end. CDR3 size: 15 residues. CDR1 is LNHDA and CDR2 is SQIVND in the germline V gene (reference sequence).

This chain links TRBV11-2 with TRBJ2-7, with D possibly matching TRBD2 (7 bases). This CDR3 is 14 amino acids long. Between the trimmed V and J ends, which lost 2 bases and 2 bases, there was a span of 10 bases. Germline CDR1 is SGHAT and CDR2 is FQNNGV. This chain's CDR3 is CASSLIGGAYEQYF. Here the CDR3 DNA reads TGTGCCAGCAGCTTAATAGGGGGGGCCTACGAGCAGTACTTC.

The V gene is TRBV7-2, the J gene TRBJ1-6; 11 nucleotides line up with TRBD1. This CDR3 spans 16 amino acids. In germline, CDR1 is SGHTA, CDR2 FQGNSA. The ends lost 3 bases at V and 5 bases at J; junction bases unmatched: 3. The CDR3 protein is CASSLGQGGNNSPLHF. In nucleotides, the CDR3 is TGTGCCAGCAGCTTGGGACAGGGGGGCAATAATTCACCCCTCCACTTT.

The chain links TRBV28 to TRBJ1-1; D ambiguous. This CDR3 has 12 residues. V was clipped by 3 bases and J by 5 bases, with 7 bases between them. Germline values: CDR1 MDHEN, CDR2 SYDVKM. The CDR3 region has the DNA TGTGCCAGCAGTTTTTCGGGAACTGAAGCTTTCTTT. Its protein is CASSFSGTEAFF.

The V gene is TRBV5-1, the J gene TRBJ1-5, with 7 bases lining up with TRBD1. CDR1 is SGHRS, CDR2 YFSETQ, per germline. There are 14 residues in the CDR3. The V gene end was trimmed by 0 bases and the J gene end by 6 bases; junction bases not matched to a gene: 3. DNA for the CDR3: TGCGCCAGCAGCTTGGGACAGGGTACTCAGCCCCAGCATTTT. Residues: CASSLGQGTQPQHF.

This chain uses TRBV28 with TRBJ2-7; 10 nucleotides match TRBD2. The length of the CDR3 is 13 residues. V was clipped by 8 bases and J by 5 bases; unmatched bases: 6. Germline V lookup: CDR1 MDHEN, CDR2 SYDVKM. The CDR3 DNA reads as TGTGCCAGCGGATCTAGCGGGAGTGACGAGCAGTACTTC. This translates into CASGSSGSDEQYF.

The chain couples TRBV7-3 to TRBJ2-5, with a possible D match to TRBD2 (6 bases). CDR1 is SGHTA and CDR2 is FQGTGA in the germline V gene. CDR3 size: 13 residues. V was cut by 5 bases and J by 2 bases, with 9 bases left in between. Here the CDR3 reads CASSRGVQETQYF. For the CDR3, the DNA is TGTGCCAGCAGCCGCGGGGTTCAAGAGACCCAGTACTTC.

This CDR3 is CTSSQDHQRLAGTIYEQYF. The CDR3 DNA is TGCACCAGCAGCCAAGATCACCAAAGGCTAGCGGGGACGATTTACGAGCAGTACTTC. The V and J genes are TRBV1 and TRBJ2-7; TRBD2, as called in the table, went unchecked against the DNA. TRBV1 represents a pseudogene. CDR3 length equals 19 residues.

The J gene is TRBJ2-7, the V gene TRBV5-1; tentatively, D is TRBD2 (6 bases). The CDR3 loop spans 14 amino acids. Trimming left V 1 base short and J 2 bases short, with 10 bases between. Germline V lookup: CDR1 SGHRS, CDR2 YFSETQ. This CDR3 is CASSLIGEAYEQYF. In DNA form, the CDR3 reads TGCGCCAGCAGCTTGATTGGGGAGGCCTACGAGCAGTACTTC.

The rearrangement uses TRBV10-3 and TRBJ2-2; 9 bases map to TRBD1. The CDR3 is 16 residues long. Germline trimming cut 10 bases from V and 4 bases from J; bases unmatched to any gene: 13. Germline loops: CDR1 ENHRY, CDR2 SYGVKD. The chain's CDR3 is CATGGRTGEGTGELFF. CDR3 coding DNA: TGTGCCACAGGTGGTAGGACAGGGGAGGGCACCGGGGAGCTGTTTTTT.

This clone appeared a single time. The sample carries other DNA sequences with the same CDR3. The chain couples TRBV30 to TRBJ1-5; D uncertain. The CDR3 is 12 residues long. Germline V CDR1 and CDR2: GTSNPN, SVGIG (reference sequence). Trimming left V 3 bases short and J 7 bases short, with 10 bases between. The CDR3 protein is CAWSPGGQPQHF. The CDR3 nucleotides are TGTGCCTGGAGCCCCGGAGGACAGCCCCAGCATTTT.

This chain uses TRBV11-2 with TRBJ2-7, with TRBD2 matching over 9 bases. The CDR3 runs to 16 residues. The V and J ends lost 5 bases and 3 bases, in that order; junction bases with no gene match: 11. Germline CDR1 SGHAT, CDR2 FQNNGV. The CDR3 reads CASSTATSGRGYEQYF. CDR3 DNA: TGTGCCAGCAGCACTGCGACTAGCGGAAGGGGCTACGAGCAGTACTTC. Supplemented by reference TRBV11-2 and TRBJ2-7, the full variable domain reads EAGVAQSPRYKIIEKRQSVAFWCNPISGHATLYWYQQILGQGPKLLIQFQNNGVVDDSQLPKDRFSAERLKGVDSTLKIQPAKLEDSAVYLCASSTATSGRGYEQYFGPGTRLTVT.

This rearrangement joins TRBV19 to TRBJ1-1, with D possibly TRBD1 on 6 matching bases. Germline V lookup: CDR1 LNHDA, CDR2 SQIVND (reference sequence). The CDR3 is 13 amino acids. V dropped 5 bases and J dropped 7 bases, with 14 bases sitting between them. The CDR3 protein is CASSRDTRYEAFF. Here the CDR3 DNA reads TGTGCCAGTAGTCGGGACACCCGATATGAAGCTTTCTTT.

The V call is TRBV28, the J call TRBJ2-7, with 11 bases that match TRBD2. Looked up from germline, CDR1 is MDHEN and CDR2 is SYDVKM. Unmatched junction bases numbered 12, after V lost 6 bases and J lost 2 bases. The CDR3 contains 17 residues. DNA for the CDR3: TGTGCCAGCAGGATCCCCGCCGGGACTAGCGGAACCTACGAGCAGTACTTC. It encodes CASRIPAGTSGTYEQYF.

The chain uses TRBV11-2 and TRBJ2-7; D not resolved. V gave up 2 bases and J gave up 4 bases, with 12 bases separating them. The CDR3 length is 14 residues. The V gene's germline CDR1 is SGHAT and CDR2 FQNNGV. In nucleotides, the CDR3 is TGTGCCAGCAGCTTACCACGAGGTTCGTACGAGCAGTACTTC. Amino acid sequence: CASSLPRGSYEQYF.